Described below is a single T cell receptor beta chain sequence and its context. The antigen is undetermined. The sample originates from a study of cytomegalovirus exposure and HLA in healthy donors. Study-level findings and limits: Sequencing likely generated an artifact that appeared as a cluster of highly shared sequence variants. The classifier, whose performance was assessed in both the original and validation cohorts, reportedly diagnosed cytomegalovirus status with high specificity and sensitivity. 87-base-pair reads could not separate some V segments, including TRBV6-2 and TRBV6-3. Reports state that TCR beta sequences accurately predicted most subjects' HLA-A and HLA-B alleles.

Vbeta (60) and Jbeta (13) primers were used in the PCR. Measured with immunoSEQ multiplex PCR; TCRdb has only the in-frame clones, and not every one. The table includes approximately 82,000 clones, 62% detected once. V shed 8 bases and J shed 7 bases, with 11 bases lying between them. In germline, CDR1 is MNHEY, CDR2 SMNVEV (reference sequence). CDR3 length: 11 residues. The chain couples TRBV27 to TRBJ1-2, with a weak D call TRBD1 (5 bases). The sequence was obtained from a woman aged 30 to 39 in good health and CMV-seropositive. The sequenced sample consisted of PBMCs. The CDR3 protein is CASAWRGGYTF. The CDR3 DNA is TGTGCCAGCGCGTGGAGGGGTGGCTACACCTTC.